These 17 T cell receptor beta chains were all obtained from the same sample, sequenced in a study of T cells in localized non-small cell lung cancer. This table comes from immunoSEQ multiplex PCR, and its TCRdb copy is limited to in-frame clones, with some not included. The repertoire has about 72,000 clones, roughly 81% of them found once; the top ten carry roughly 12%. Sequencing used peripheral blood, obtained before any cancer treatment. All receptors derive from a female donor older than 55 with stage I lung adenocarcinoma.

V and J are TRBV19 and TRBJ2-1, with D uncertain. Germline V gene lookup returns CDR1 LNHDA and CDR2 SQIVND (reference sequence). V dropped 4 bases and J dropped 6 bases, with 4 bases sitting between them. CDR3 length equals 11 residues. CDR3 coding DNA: TGTGCCAGTAGTACGGGCAATGAGCAGTTCTTC. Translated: CASSTGNEQFF.

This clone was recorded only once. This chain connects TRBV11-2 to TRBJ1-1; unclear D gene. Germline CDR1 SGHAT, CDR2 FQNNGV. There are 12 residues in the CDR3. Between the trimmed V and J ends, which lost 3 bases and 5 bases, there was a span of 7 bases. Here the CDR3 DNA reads TGTGCCAGCAGCTTGCTGGGAACTGAAGCTTTCTTT. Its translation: CASSLLGTEAFF.

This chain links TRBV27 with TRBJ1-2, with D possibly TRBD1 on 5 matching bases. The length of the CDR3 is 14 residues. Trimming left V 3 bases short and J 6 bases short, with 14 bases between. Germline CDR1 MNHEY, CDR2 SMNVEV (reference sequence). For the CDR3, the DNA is TGTGCCAGCAGTTTCGGCAGGGATCGAGATGGCTACACCTTC. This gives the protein CASSFGRDRDGYTF.

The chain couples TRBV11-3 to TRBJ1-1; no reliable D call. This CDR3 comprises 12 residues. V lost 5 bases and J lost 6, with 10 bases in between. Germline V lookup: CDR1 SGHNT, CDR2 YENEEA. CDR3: CASSRVGAEAFF. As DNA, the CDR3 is TGTGCCAGCAGCCGGGTGGGCGCTGAAGCTTTCTTT.

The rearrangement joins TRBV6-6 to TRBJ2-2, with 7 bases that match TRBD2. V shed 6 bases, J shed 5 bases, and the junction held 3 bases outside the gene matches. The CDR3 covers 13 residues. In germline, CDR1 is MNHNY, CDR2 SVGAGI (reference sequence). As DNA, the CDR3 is TGTGCCAGCAGCCTAGCGGCTACCGGGGAGCTGTTTTTT. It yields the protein CASSLAATGELFF.

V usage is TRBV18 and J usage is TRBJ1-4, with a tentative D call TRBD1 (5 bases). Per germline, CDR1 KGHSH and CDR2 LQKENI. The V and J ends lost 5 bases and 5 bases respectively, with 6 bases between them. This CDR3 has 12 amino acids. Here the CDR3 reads CASSRGNEKLFF. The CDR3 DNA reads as TGTGCCAGCTCAAGGGGAAATGAAAAACTGTTTTTT.

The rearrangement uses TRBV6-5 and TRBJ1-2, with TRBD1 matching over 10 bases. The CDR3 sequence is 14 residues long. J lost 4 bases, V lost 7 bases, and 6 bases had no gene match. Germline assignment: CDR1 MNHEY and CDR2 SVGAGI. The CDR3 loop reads CASTPRTGGYGYTF. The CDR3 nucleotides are TGTGCCAGCACCCCGAGGACAGGGGGCTATGGCTACACCTTC.

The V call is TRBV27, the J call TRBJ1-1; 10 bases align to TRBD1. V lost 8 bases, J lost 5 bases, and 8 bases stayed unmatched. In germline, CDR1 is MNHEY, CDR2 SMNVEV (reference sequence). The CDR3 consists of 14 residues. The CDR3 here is CASGDRGSYTEAFF. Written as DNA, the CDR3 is TGTGCCAGCGGGGACAGGGGATCATATACTGAAGCTTTCTTT.

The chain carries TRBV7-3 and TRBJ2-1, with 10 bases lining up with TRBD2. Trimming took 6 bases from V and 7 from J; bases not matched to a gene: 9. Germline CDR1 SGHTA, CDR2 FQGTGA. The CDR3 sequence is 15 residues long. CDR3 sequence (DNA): TGTGCCAGCAGTGTACGGGCTAGCGGGAGAAATGAGCAGTTCTTC. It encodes CASSVRASGRNEQFF.

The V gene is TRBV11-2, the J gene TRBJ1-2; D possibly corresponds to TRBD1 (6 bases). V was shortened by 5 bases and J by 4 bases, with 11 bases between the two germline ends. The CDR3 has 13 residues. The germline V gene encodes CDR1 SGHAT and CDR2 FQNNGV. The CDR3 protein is CASSPGQFYGYTF. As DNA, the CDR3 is TGTGCCAGCAGCCCTGGACAGTTCTATGGCTACACCTTC.

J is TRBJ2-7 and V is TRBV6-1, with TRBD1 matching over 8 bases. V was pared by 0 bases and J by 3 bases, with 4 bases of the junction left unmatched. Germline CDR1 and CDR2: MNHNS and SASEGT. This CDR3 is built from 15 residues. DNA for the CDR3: TGTGCCAGCAGTGAAGCCCCGGGACAGGTCTACGAGCAGTACTTC. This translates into CASSEAPGQVYEQYF.

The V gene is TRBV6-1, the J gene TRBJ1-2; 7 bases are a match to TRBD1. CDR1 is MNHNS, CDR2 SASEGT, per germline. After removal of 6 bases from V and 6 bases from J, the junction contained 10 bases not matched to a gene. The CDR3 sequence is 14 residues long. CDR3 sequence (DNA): TGTGCCAGCAGGCGTCCCGGGACAGCGAATGGCTACACCTTC. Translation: CASRRPGTANGYTF.

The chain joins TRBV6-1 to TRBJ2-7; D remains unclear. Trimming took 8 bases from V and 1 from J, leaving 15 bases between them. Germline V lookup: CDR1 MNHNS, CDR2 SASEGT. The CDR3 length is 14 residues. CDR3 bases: TGTGCCAGCGCCGACCTAGACCGGTCCTACGAGCAGTACTTC. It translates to CASADLDRSYEQYF.

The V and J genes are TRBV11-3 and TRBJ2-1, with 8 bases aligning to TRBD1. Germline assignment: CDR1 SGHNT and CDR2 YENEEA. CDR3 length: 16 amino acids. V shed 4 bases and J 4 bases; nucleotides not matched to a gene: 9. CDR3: CASSSRGQGSYNEQFF. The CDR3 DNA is TGTGCCAGCAGCTCCAGAGGACAGGGATCTTACAATGAGCAGTTCTTC.

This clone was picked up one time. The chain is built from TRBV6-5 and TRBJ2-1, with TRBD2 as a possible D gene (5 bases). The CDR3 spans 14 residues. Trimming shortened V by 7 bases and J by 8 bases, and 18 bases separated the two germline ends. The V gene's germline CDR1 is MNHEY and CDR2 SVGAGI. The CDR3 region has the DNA TGTGCCAGCACCGGACTCGCCACTGGGGATGAGCAGTTCTTC. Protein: CASTGLATGDEQFF.

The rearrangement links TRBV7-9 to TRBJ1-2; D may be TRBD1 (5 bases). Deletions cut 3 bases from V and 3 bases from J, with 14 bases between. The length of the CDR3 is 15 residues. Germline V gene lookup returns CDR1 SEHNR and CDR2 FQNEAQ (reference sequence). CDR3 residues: CASSFTGTGDYGYTF. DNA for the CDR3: TGTGCCAGCAGCTTTACCGGGACGGGGGACTATGGCTACACCTTC.

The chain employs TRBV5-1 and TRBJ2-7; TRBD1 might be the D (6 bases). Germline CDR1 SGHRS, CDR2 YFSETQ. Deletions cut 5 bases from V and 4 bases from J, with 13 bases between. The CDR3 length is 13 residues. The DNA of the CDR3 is TGCGCCAGCAGACAGGGCACAGCTTACGAGCAGTACTTC. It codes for CASRQGTAYEQYF.